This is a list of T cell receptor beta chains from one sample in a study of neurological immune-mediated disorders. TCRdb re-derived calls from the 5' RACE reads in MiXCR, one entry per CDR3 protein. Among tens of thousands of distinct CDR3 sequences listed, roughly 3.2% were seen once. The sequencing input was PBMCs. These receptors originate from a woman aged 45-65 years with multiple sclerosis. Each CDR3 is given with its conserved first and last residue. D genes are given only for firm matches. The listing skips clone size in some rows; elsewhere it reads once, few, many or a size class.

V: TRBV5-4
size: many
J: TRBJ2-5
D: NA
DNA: TGTGCCAGCAGCCTGTCTCTTGCAGAAGAGACCCAGTACTTC
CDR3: CASSLSLAEETQYF

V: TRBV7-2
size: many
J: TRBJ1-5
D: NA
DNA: TGTGCCAGCAGCTTAGCATTCGGTCAGCCCCAGCATTTT
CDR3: CASSLAFGQPQHF

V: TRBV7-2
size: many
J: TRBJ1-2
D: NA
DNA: TGTGCCAGCAGCCACGGGACGGGTGGCTACACCTTC
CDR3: CASSHGTGGYTF

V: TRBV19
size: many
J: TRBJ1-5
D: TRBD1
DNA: TGTGCCAGTAGTGAGACCGGGACAGGGGCGTCCAATCAGCCCCAGCATTTT
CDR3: CASSETGTGASNQPQHF

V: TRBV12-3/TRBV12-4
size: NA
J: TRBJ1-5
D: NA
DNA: TGTGCCAGCAGTTTAGAGGACAGTAAGACCCAGAATTTT
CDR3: CASSLEDSKTQNF

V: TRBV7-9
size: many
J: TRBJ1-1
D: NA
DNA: TGTGCCAGCAGACCAAGGACCGGACTAGAAGCTTTCTTT
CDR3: CASRPRTGLEAFF

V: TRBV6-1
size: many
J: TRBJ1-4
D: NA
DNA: TGTGCCAGCAGAGCAACTAGTCCGGGTGAAAAACTGTTTTTT
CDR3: CASRATSPGEKLFF

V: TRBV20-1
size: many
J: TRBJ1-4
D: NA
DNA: TGCAGTGCTAGAGATCCCGTTAATGAAAAACTGTTTTTT
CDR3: CSARDPVNEKLFF

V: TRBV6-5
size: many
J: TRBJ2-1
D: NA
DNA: TGTGCCAGCAGTTACTCCCCCATTTTGAACAATGAGCAGTTCTTC
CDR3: CASSYSPILNNEQFF

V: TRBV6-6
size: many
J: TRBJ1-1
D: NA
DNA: TGTGCCAGCAGCCCAAGAGGAACAGGGTTGGGCAACACTGAAGCTTTCTTT
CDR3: CASSPRGTGLGNTEAFF

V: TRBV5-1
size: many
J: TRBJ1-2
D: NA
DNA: TGCGCCAGCAGCTTGGGGGCTTGGGACGGAATCTATGGCTACACCTTC
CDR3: CASSLGAWDGIYGYTF

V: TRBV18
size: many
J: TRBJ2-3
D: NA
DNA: TGTGCCAGCTCACCAGCAGGAAATACGCAGTATTTT
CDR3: CASSPAGNTQYF

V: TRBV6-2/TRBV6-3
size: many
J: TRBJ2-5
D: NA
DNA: TGTGCCAGCACAAAGTTAAATATGGAGACCCAGTACTTC
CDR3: CASTKLNMETQYF

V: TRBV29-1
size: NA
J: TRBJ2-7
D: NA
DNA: TGCAGCGTTCGGGGTCCAGCAGACTACGAGCAGTACTTT
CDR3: CSVRGPADYEQYF

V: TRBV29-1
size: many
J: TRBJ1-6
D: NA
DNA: TGCAGCGTCCTGGACACGGGAGGTTCACCCCTCCACTTT
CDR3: CSVLDTGGSPLHF

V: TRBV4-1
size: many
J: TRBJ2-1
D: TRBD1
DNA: TGCGCCAGCAGCCCCTTCCCCCGGGACAGGCCCAACAATGAGCAGTTCTTC
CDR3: CASSPFPRDRPNNEQFF

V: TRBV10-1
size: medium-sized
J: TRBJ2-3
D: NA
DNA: TGCGCCAGCAGTGCTGGGAACCCCACAGATACGCAGTATTTT
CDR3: CASSAGNPTDTQYF

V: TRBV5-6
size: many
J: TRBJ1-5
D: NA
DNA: TGTGCCAGCAGCCGCTGGGCATCCATTAGCAATCAGCCCCAGCATTTT
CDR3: CASSRWASISNQPQHF

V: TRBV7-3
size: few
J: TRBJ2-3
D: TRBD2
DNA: TGTGCCAGCAGCCGGGGGGGAAACACAGATACGCAGTATTTT
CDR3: CASSRGGNTDTQYF

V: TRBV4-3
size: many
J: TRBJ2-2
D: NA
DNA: TGCGCCAGCAGCCTTTTCGGCCTGGGTGTCGGGGAGCTGTTTTTT
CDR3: CASSLFGLGVGELFF

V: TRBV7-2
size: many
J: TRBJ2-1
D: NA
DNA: TGTGCCAGCAGCCCGAGTTCCAGCTACAATGAGCAGTTCTTC
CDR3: CASSPSSSYNEQFF

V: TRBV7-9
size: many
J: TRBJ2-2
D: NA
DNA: TGTGCCAGCAGCTTGGGCTACACCCGGGGACGAGGAAGAAGGGGGGAGCTGTTTTTT
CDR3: CASSLGYTRGRGRRGELFF

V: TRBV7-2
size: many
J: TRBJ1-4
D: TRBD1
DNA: TGTGCCAGCAGCCGGGACAGGGCAACTAATGAAAAACTGTTTTTT
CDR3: CASSRDRATNEKLFF

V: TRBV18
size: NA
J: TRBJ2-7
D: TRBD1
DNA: TGTGCCAGCTCACCACGACAGGGGGGATCCTACGAGCAGTACTTC
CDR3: CASSPRQGGSYEQYF

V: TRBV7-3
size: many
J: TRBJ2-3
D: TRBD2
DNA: TGTGCCAGCAGCTTAGGCGGGGGGCCGCAAGATACGCAGTATTTT
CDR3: CASSLGGGPQDTQYF

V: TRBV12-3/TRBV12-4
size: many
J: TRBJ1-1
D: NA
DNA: TGTGCCAGCAGTTTGAGTCAGTTTGTAGAAGCTTTCTTT
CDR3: CASSLSQFVEAFF

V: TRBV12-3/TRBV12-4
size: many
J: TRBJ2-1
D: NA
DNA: TGTGCCAGCTCCTGGAGGCGCGGGGTCAGGGGTGAGCAGTTCTTC
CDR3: CASSWRRGVRGEQFF

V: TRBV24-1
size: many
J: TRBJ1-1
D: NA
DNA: TGTGCCACCAGAAAGAACCCCACTGAAGCTTTCTTT
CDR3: CATRKNPTEAFF

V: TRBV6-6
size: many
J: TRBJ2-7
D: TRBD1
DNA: TGTGCCAGCAGTTTAACAGGGGGCTCGCACGAGCAGTACTTC
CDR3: CASSLTGGSHEQYF

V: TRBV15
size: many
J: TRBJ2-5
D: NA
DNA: TGTGCCACCAGCAGAGATCCGACAGCCCAAGAGACCCAGTACTTC
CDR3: CATSRDPTAQETQYF

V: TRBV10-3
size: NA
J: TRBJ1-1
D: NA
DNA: TGTGCCATCAGTGAGTCGGCGGGGGGCTTCACTGAAGCTTTCTTT
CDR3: CAISESAGGFTEAFF

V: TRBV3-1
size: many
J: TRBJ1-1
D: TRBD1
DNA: TGTGCCAGCAGCCACGGACAGGGTTTGGTGAACACTGAAGCTTTCTTT
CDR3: CASSHGQGLVNTEAFF

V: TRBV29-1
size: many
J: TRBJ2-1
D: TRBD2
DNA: TGCAGCGTTGGGGTCACTAGCGGGGGTGGTGAGCAGTTCTTC
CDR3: CSVGVTSGGGEQFF

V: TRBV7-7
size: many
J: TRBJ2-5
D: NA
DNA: TGTGCTAGCAGTTTTGGGGTCCATGAGACCCAGTACTTC
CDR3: CASSFGVHETQYF

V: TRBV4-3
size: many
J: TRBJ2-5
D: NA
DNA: TGCGCCAGCAGCCGGGGGGACTCCGGGGCAGAGACCCAGTACTTC
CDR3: CASSRGDSGAETQYF

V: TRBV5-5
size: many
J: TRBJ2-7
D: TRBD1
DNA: TGTGCCAGCAGCTTTACCGGGACAGGGGGCGGACTTGTTGCCTACGAGCAGTACTTC
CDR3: CASSFTGTGGGLVAYEQYF

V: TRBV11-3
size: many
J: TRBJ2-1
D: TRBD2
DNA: TGTGCCAGCAGCTTAGGGATTAGCGGGGGACTTCTGTCCTACAATGAGCAGTTCTTC
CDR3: CASSLGISGGLLSYNEQFF

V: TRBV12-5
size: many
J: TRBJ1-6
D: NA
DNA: TGTGCTAGTGGTTTGAGTTTGAGCTCCTATAATTCACCCCTCCACTTT
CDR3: CASGLSLSSYNSPLHF

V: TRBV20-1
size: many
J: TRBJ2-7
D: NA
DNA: TGCAGTGCGGAACAACCGGGACTGAGGGCCTACGAGCAGTACTTC
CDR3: CSAEQPGLRAYEQYF

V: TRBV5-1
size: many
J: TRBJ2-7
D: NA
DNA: TGCGCCAGCAGCTTGGGGGGCAGGGACACCTACGAGCAGTACTTC
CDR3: CASSLGGRDTYEQYF